This TCR beta chain came from a study of PD-1 blockade in mismatch repair-deficient tumors. General observations from the study: Rapid post-treatment expansion, then contraction, generally preceding radiologic response, marked tumor-resident clones.

The CDR3 sequence is 14 residues long. J gave up 4 bases and V 8 bases, and 7 bases lay outside the gene matches. The germline V gene encodes CDR1 MRHNA and CDR2 SNTAGT. Repertoires were generated with immunoSEQ multiplex PCR, while TCRdb's copy carries only in-frame clones and drops some. The profile shows under 50,000 clones, approximately 80% of them singletons. This clone showed up just a few times. The antigen remains undetermined. Sample: PBMCs, taken about 40 weeks after starting pembrolizumab. This chain uses TRBV6-4 with TRBJ2-3; 9 bases are a match to TRBD1. The source is an adult with mismatch repair-deficient cancer. CDR3 coding DNA: TGTGCCAGCTCCCTGACAGGGGGTGCAGATACGCAGTATTTT. Translation gives CASSLTGGADTQYF.